The 18 T cell receptor beta chains given below trace back to one sample, sequenced in a study of PD-1 blockade in mismatch repair-deficient tumors. Sequenced by immunoSEQ multiplex PCR; TCRdb stores in-frame clones only, minus some. The table records approximately 17,000 clones, around 82% of them present only once. The specimen was PBMCs, collected less than 25 weeks after starting pembrolizumab. These receptors were taken from an adult with mismatch repair-deficient cancer.

V and J are TRBV11-2 and TRBJ2-1, with 12 nucleotides matching TRBD2. The CDR3 is made up of 19 amino acids. Germline V CDR1 and CDR2: SGHAT, FQNNGV. V lost 2 bases to trimming and J lost 0 bases; unmatched junction nucleotides: 8. Here the CDR3 reads CASSLRVPTSGSSYNEQFF. In nucleotides, the CDR3 is TGTGCCAGCAGCTTAAGGGTCCCGACTAGCGGGAGCTCCTACAATGAGCAGTTCTTC.

The chain has TRBV4-2 and TRBJ2-1; 10 bases align to TRBD2. The CDR3 totals 15 residues. Germline V CDR1 and CDR2: LGHNA, YNFKEQ. V shed 1 base, J shed 8 bases, and the junction held 5 bases outside the gene matches. The CDR3 DNA follows: TGTGCCAGCAGCCAAGGACTAGCGGGTTATTATGAGCAGTTCTTC. Its protein product is CASSQGLAGYYEQFF.

This sequence joins TRBV11-3 and TRBJ1-1; 9 bases are shared with TRBD1. This CDR3 comprises 17 residues. V shed 2 bases, J shed 5 bases, and the junction held 12 bases outside the gene matches. The germline gives CDR1 SGHNT, CDR2 YENEEA. The CDR3 here is CASSLNYWDRERTEAFF. The CDR3 nucleotides read TGTGCCAGCAGCTTAAATTATTGGGACAGGGAACGAACTGAAGCTTTCTTT.

This clone was observed a single time. V is TRBV5-4 and J is TRBJ1-2, with a tentative D call TRBD1 (5 bases). Germline CDR1 is SGHNT and CDR2 is YYREEE (reference sequence). This CDR3 spans 14 amino acids. The V end lost 5 bases, the J end lost 1 base, and 12 bases lay between the germline ends. The CDR3 loop is CASRRLDSNYGYTF. DNA of the CDR3: TGTGCCAGCAGACGACTCGACAGTAACTATGGCTACACCTTC.

J is TRBJ2-1 and V is TRBV5-6; 8 nucleotides align to TRBD1. CDR3 size: 16 residues. The J segment lost 6 bases and the V segment lost 0 bases, leaving 8 bases of the junction unmatched. The germline gives CDR1 SGHDT, CDR2 YYEEEE. The CDR3 DNA is TGTGCCAGCAGCTTGGTCAGGGGGCTTTGGGGCAATGAGCAGTTCTTC. It is translated as CASSLVRGLWGNEQFF. Complete variable domain (other parts from reference TRBV5-6 and TRBJ2-1): DAGVTQSPTHLIKTRGQQVTLRCSPKSGHDTVSWYQQALGQGPQFIFQYYEEEERQRGNFPDRFSGHQFPNYSSELNVNALLLGDSALYLCASSLVRGLWGNEQFFGPGTRLTVL.

This chain links TRBV5-1 with TRBJ2-1, with 7 bases lining up with TRBD1. CDR3 length equals 16 residues. V shed 3 bases and J 4 bases; nucleotides not matched to a gene: 10. The germline CDR1 and CDR2 sequences are SGHRS and YFSETQ. The CDR3 loop is CASSWDSSIAYNEQFF. The CDR3 bases are TGCGCCAGCAGCTGGGACAGCAGCATCGCTTACAATGAGCAGTTCTTC.

J is TRBJ1-1 and V is TRBV19, with 8 bases aligning to TRBD1. J gave up 3 bases and V 6 bases, and 9 bases lay outside the gene matches. The CDR3 sequence is 15 residues long. Germline lookup yields CDR1 LNHDA and CDR2 SQIVND (reference sequence). CDR3 nucleotides: TGTGCCAGTAGAGGACAGGACAGGGCGTACACTGAAGCTTTCTTT. Translating it yields CASRGQDRAYTEAFF.

The rearrangement links TRBV28 to TRBJ1-4; weak D call: TRBD1 (6 bases). V gave up 4 bases and J gave up 3 bases, with 21 bases separating them. Germline V gene data show CDR1 as MDHEN and CDR2 as SYDVKM. This CDR3 region has 18 residues. The CDR3 DNA sequence: TGTGCCAGCAGTTCTAGGGGGTGGGCAGGGACGGCTAATGAAAAACTGTTTTTT. Protein: CASSSRGWAGTANEKLFF.

This clone was observed once. This chain joins TRBV5-1 and TRBJ2-3, with D hard to call. V lost 0 bases and J lost 5, with 4 bases in between. The CDR3 length is 12 residues. Germline V gene sequence: CDR1 SGHRS, CDR2 YFSETQ. CDR3 protein: CASSLAGDTQYF. CDR3 DNA sequence: TGCGCCAGCAGCTTGGCCGGAGATACGCAGTATTTT.

The V and J genes are TRBV29-1 and TRBJ2-3; no reliable D call. The length of the CDR3 is 15 residues. V was cut by 1 base and J by 5 bases, with 16 bases left in between. Germline CDR1 reads SQVTM; CDR2 reads ANQGSEA. CDR3 residues: CSVEVDRGVVDTQYF. The CDR3 coding sequence is TGCAGCGTTGAAGTAGACCGAGGAGTGGTAGATACGCAGTATTTT.

The chain joins TRBV6-4 to TRBJ1-1; D gene unclear. The CDR3 has 13 amino acids. The ends were cut back, 5 bases at V and 3 bases at J, with 10 bases in the middle. The germline V gene encodes CDR1 MRHNA and CDR2 SNTAGT. CDR3 region: CASSYTEDTEAFF. The CDR3, as DNA: TGTGCCAGCAGTTACACCGAGGACACTGAAGCTTTCTTT.

V is TRBV6-6 and J is TRBJ2-5, with 7 bases aligning to TRBD2. Germline values: CDR1 MNHNY, CDR2 SVGAGI (reference sequence). This CDR3 region has 13 residues. V was clipped by 7 bases and J by 2 bases; unmatched bases: 4. DNA of the CDR3: TGTGCCAGCAATGGGGGGGGTCAAGAGACCCAGTACTTC. Encoded protein: CASNGGGQETQYF.

The CDR3 sequence: CASSLEHFSTDTQYF. CDR3 in DNA: TGTGCCAGCAGCTTAGAACATTTTAGCACAGATACGCAGTATTTT. The chain recombines TRBV7-6 with TRBJ2-3; D not certain. The germline CDR1 and CDR2 sequences are SGHVS and FNYEAQ. Trimming shortened V by 1 base and J by 0 bases, and 8 bases separated the two germline ends. CDR3 length equals 15 residues.

This chain connects TRBV28 to TRBJ1-3; D is ambiguous. Germline lookup yields CDR1 MDHEN and CDR2 SYDVKM. Trimming pared 3 bases from V and 0 bases from J, leaving 12 bases between. There are 16 residues in the CDR3. Here the CDR3 DNA reads TGTGCCAGCAGTTTCTTCCAGATTACCTCTGGAAACACCATATATTTT. Its protein product is CASSFFQITSGNTIYF.

This clone has only one observation. This sequence joins TRBV7-2 and TRBJ2-7, with D possibly matching TRBD1 (6 bases). This CDR3 comprises 15 residues. CDR1 and CDR2 (germline): SGHTA, FQGNSA. Trimming pared 1 base from V and 2 bases from J, leaving 12 bases between. CDR3 sequence: CASSLEQGATYEQYF. CDR3 sequence (DNA): TGTGCCAGCAGCTTAGAACAGGGTGCAACCTACGAGCAGTACTTC.

This chain connects TRBV5-1 to TRBJ1-2; a possible D gene is TRBD1 (5 bases). The germline V and J ends were trimmed by 4 bases and 4 bases, with 11 bases remaining between them. The CDR3 extends over 13 amino acids. Germline V CDR1 and CDR2: SGHRS, YFSETQ. In DNA, the CDR3 is TGCGCCAGCAGCATTACGGGGGTCTATGGCTACACCTTC. Protein product: CASSITGVYGYTF.

The chain joins TRBV7-3 to TRBJ2-5, with a weak D call TRBD1 (5 bases). Germline V gene data show CDR1 as SGHTA and CDR2 as FQGTGA. V was clipped by 4 bases and J by 5 bases, with 14 bases between them. CDR3 length: 14 amino acids. This chain's CDR3 is CASSSGPTSETQYF. As DNA, the CDR3 is TGTGCCAGCAGCTCAGGGCCTACCTCGGAGACCCAGTACTTC.

The chain links TRBV28 to TRBJ1-5, with D unresolved. CDR1 and CDR2 (germline): MDHEN, SYDVKM. This CDR3 has 11 amino acids. Between the trimmed V and J ends, which lost 5 bases and 7 bases, there was a span of 6 bases. The CDR3 protein is CASSTRQPQHF. CDR3 nucleotides: TGTGCCAGCAGTACTAGACAGCCCCAGCATTTT.